Sequencing of this T cell receptor beta chain was carried out in a study of control samples from healthy donors and cancer patients. V shed 4 bases and J shed 8 bases, with 18 bases lying between them. CDR3 length: 14 residues. Germline CDR1 SGHRS, CDR2 YFSETQ. The method was immunoSEQ multiplex PCR; TCRdb's version includes in-frame clones alone and lacks a portion of them. This table has 350,000 to 450,000 clones, around nine tenths appearing once. V gene TRBV5-1 combines with J gene TRBJ1-1, with TRBD1 as a possible D gene (6 bases). The sequence was collected from a man between 40 and 49 years old with head and neck cancer. Sample: PBMCs. Written as DNA, the CDR3 is TGCGCCAGCAGCCCTAGGACAGATGGGAAGGAAGCTTTCTTT. It specifies CASSPRTDGKEAFF.